The T cell receptor (beta chain) under discussion was sequenced for a study of blood T cells in healthy people across ages. At the level of the study: Template switching retrieved approximately one barcoded beta molecule for each two T cells.

The CDR3 covers 13 residues. Germline loops: CDR1 LGHNA, CDR2 YNFKEQ. Deletions cut 3 bases from V and 8 bases from J, with 11 bases between. Isolating PBMCs gave at least 7 million of these cells per sample. Combining a sample-barcoded 5' primer with a J-beta primer mix, a second PCR ran for about 6 to 11 cycles. A single record per CDR3 protein comes from TCRdb applying MiXCR to the 5' RACE reads. The sample has some 920,000 distinct CDR3 sequences, roughly half seen once. Whole-study findings and limits: The long-lived group displayed more naive CD4+ cells, plus higher diversity, than the aged donors did. Older age coincided with a roughly linear decline in TCR beta diversity per million T cells.

This clonotype was seen a few times. Antigen specificity is unknown. This chain connects TRBV4-2 to TRBJ2-1, with D unclear. The sequence derives from a woman aged 55-70 years in good health. Sequences were obtained from blood. CDR3 sequence: CASSQDRWDEQFF. The DNA for the CDR3 is TGTGCCAGCAGCCAGGATCGCTGGGATGAGCAGTTCTTC.